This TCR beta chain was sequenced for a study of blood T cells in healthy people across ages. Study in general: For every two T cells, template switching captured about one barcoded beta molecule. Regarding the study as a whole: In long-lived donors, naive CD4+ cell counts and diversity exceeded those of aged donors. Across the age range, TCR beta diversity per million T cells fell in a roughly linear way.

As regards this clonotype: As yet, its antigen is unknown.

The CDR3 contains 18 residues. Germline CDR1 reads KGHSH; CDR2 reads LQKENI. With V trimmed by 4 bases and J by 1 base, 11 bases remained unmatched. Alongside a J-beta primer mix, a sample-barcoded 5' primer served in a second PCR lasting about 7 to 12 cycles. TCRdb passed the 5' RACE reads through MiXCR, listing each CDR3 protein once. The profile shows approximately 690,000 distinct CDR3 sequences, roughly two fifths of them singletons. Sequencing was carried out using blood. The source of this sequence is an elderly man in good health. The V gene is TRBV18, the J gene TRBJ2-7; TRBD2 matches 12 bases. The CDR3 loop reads CASSLTTLAGGESYEQYF. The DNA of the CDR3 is TGTGCCAGCTCACTTACAACTCTAGCGGGGGGGGAGTCCTACGAGCAGTACTTC. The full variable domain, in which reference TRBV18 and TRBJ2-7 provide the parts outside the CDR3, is NAGVMQNPRHLVRRRGQEARLRCSPMKGHSHVYWYRQLPEEGLKFMVYLQKENIIDESGMPKERFSAEFPKEGPSILRIQQVVRGDSAAYFCASSLTTLAGGESYEQYFGPGTRLTVT.